The 6 T cell receptor beta chains given below trace back to one sample, sequenced in a study of blood T cell repertoires in COVID-19. TCRdb keeps only in-frame clones here, not all; method: immunoSEQ multiplex PCR. The sample has 130,000 or so clones, 65% to 85% seen once. Sequenced sample: PBMCs or T cells enriched from blood (not recorded which). These receptors were taken from a woman under 40 who had recovered from COVID-19.

The chain links TRBV27 to TRBJ2-3; no clear D gene. CDR1 and CDR2 from the germline V gene are MNHEY and SMNVEV (reference sequence). Trimming left V 6 bases short and J 0 bases short, with 13 bases between. There are 15 residues in the CDR3. DNA of the CDR3: TGTGCCAGCAGCCCGAGGCGCTCTAGCACAGATACGCAGTATTTT. Translated, it gives CASSPRRSSTDTQYF.

This rearrangement joins TRBV14 to TRBJ1-4, with 7 positions matching TRBD1. CDR1 and CDR2 (germline): SGHDN, FVKESK. The V and J ends lost 0 bases and 2 bases, in that order; junction bases with no gene match: 3. This CDR3 has 16 residues. The CDR3 bases are TGTGCCAGCAGCCAAGATCAGGGGGGCACTAATGAAAAACTGTTTTTT. Amino acids: CASSQDQGGTNEKLFF.

This clone was observed a handful of times. The V call is TRBV9, the J call TRBJ2-7, with D perhaps matching TRBD1 (7 bases). The CDR3 is 15 amino acids. V lost 4 bases and J 0 bases, leaving 14 bases between the germline ends. CDR1 SGDLS and CDR2 YYNGEE come from the germline V gene. CDR3 residues: CASSFRQGLSYEQYF. Written as DNA, the CDR3 is TGTGCCAGCAGCTTTCGACAGGGACTCTCCTACGAGCAGTACTTC.

This clone occurred a few times. The J gene is TRBJ2-2, the V gene TRBV28; the D gene is possibly TRBD2 (6 bases). CDR3 length: 13 residues. Looked up from germline, CDR1 is MDHEN and CDR2 is SYDVKM. Trimming cost V 8 bases and J 3 bases, with 10 bases left between them. The CDR3 here is CASGWGDTGELFF. The CDR3 DNA reads TGTGCCAGCGGCTGGGGGGACACCGGGGAGCTGTTTTTT.

This chain connects TRBV5-1 to TRBJ1-1; D possibly corresponds to TRBD1 (6 bases). Germline assignment: CDR1 SGHRS and CDR2 YFSETQ. Trimming took 2 bases from V and 11 from J, leaving 10 bases between them. This CDR3 has 11 amino acids. This CDR3 is CASSFRQEAFF. The CDR3 DNA reads TGCGCCAGCAGCTTCAGACAGGAGGCTTTCTTT.

The rearrangement joins TRBV12-1 to TRBJ2-1; TRBD2 is the table's D call, not checked against the DNA. TRBV12-1 is labeled a pseudogene. The length of the CDR3 is 16 residues. In nucleotides, the CDR3 is TGTGCCAGCAGCAATGAAATGGCGGGAGAACCCAATGAGCAGTTCTTC. This codes for CASSNEMAGEPNEQFF.